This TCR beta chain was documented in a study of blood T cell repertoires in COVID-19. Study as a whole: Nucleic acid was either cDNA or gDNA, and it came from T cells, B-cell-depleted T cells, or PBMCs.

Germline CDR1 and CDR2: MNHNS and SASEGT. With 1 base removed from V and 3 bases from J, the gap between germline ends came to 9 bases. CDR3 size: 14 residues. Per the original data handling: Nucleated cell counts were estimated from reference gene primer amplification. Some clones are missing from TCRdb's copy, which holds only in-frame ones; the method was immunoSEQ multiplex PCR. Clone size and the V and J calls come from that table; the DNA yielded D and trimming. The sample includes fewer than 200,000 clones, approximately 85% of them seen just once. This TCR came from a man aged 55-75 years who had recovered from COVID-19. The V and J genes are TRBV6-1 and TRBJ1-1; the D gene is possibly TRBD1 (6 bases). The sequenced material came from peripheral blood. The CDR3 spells CASSEGQVDTEAFF. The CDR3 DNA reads TGTGCCAGCAGTGAAGGACAGGTAGACACTGAAGCTTTCTTT.